Listed below are T cell receptor beta chains from one sample, sequenced in a study of OX40 agonist ivuxolimab in advanced cancers. Profiled with immunoSEQ multiplex PCR; TCRdb holds only in-frame clones, not every one. Of 52,000 or so clones listed, around four fifths are singletons. The starting material was CD4+ or CD8+ T cells sorted from blood, obtained in a trial of the OX40 agonist ivuxolimab. Source of these receptors: an adult with an advanced solid tumor such as melanoma, head and neck, liver or kidney cancer. CDR3s leave out the opening cysteine and the closing phenylalanine or tryptophan. Not all rows give a size; the values are once, few, many and, for expanded clones, a class.

j_gene: TRBJ2-7
v_gene: TRBV5-4
abundance: few
CDR3aa: ASSRENEQY

j_gene: TRBJ1-1
v_gene: TRBV29-1
abundance: -
CDR3aa: SVDTIGSEAF

j_gene: TRBJ2-7
v_gene: TRBV7-2
abundance: -
CDR3aa: ASSLGGTGHLYEQY

j_gene: TRBJ2-7
v_gene: TRBV5-1
abundance: -
CDR3aa: ASSQDYEQY

j_gene: TRBJ2-7
v_gene: TRBV7-2
abundance: -
CDR3aa: ASSKRQGGTYEQY

j_gene: TRBJ2-5
v_gene: TRBV30
abundance: -
CDR3aa: ATDRGRRETQY

j_gene: TRBJ1-1
v_gene: TRBV4-3
abundance: -
CDR3aa: ASTSGWETEAF

j_gene: TRBJ2-3
v_gene: TRBV10-1
abundance: -
CDR3aa: ASGPGGDRSTDTQY

j_gene: TRBJ2-7
v_gene: TRBV5-1
abundance: -
CDR3aa: ASSLALAGTYEQY

j_gene: TRBJ2-7
v_gene: TRBV30
abundance: -
CDR3aa: AWSVGHRLGSYEQY

j_gene: TRBJ2-7
v_gene: TRBV11-1
abundance: once
CDR3aa: ASSFLPGQGAREQY

j_gene: TRBJ2-1
v_gene: TRBV11-2
abundance: few
CDR3aa: ASSTGTYNEQF

j_gene: TRBJ2-5
v_gene: TRBV5-6
abundance: -
CDR3aa: ASNSGVQETQY

j_gene: TRBJ2-2
v_gene: TRBV12-2
abundance: -
CDR3aa: ASRLARGAGTGELF